The 4 T cell receptor beta chains reported below all come from one sample, sequenced in a study of T cell responses to AZD1222 COVID-19 vaccine. Some clones are missing from TCRdb's copy, which holds only in-frame ones; the method was immunoSEQ multiplex PCR. The table shows 150,000 or so clones, with roughly nine tenths occurring only once. The starting material was peripheral blood, obtained on day 0 of AZD1222 vaccination. Receptor source: an adult in good health.

The CDR3 loop reads CASSMRGGGTEAFF. CDR3 DNA sequence: TGTGCCAGTAGTATGCGTGGGGGGGGCACTGAAGCTTTCTTT. This chain links TRBV19 with TRBJ1-1; maybe TRBD1 (5 bases). Trimming stripped 3 bases from V and 4 bases from J, with 12 bases between. The CDR3 totals 14 residues. In germline, CDR1 is LNHDA, CDR2 SQIVND (reference sequence).

The rearrangement joins TRBV12-3 or TRBV12-4 to TRBJ1-2, with D perhaps matching TRBD1 (5 bases). Trimming took 4 bases from V and 6 from J, leaving 12 bases between them. CDR3 length: 13 residues. The CDR3 sequence: CASSWGGSDGYTF. DNA of the CDR3: TGTGCCAGCAGTTGGGGGGGTTCTGATGGCTACACCTTC.

V gene TRBV18 combines with J gene TRBJ1-5; D call uncertain. V was trimmed by 3 bases and J by 3 bases, leaving 6 bases between them. This CDR3 contains 13 residues. Looked up from germline, CDR1 is KGHSH and CDR2 is LQKENI. This CDR3 reads CASSPRNNQPQHF. CDR3 bases: TGTGCCAGCTCACCGCGGAACAATCAGCCCCAGCATTTT. The full variable domain, completed using reference TRBV18 and TRBJ1-5, is NAGVMQNPRHLVRRRGQEARLRCSPMKGHSHVYWYRQLPEEGLKFMVYLQKENIIDESGMPKERFSAEFPKEGPSILRIQQVVRGDSAAYFCASSPRNNQPQHFGDGTRLSIL.

The gene calls are TRBV3-1 (or the pseudogene TRBV3-2) and TRBJ1-4; 7 positions match TRBD1. From germline, CDR1 is LGHDT and CDR2 YNNKEL (reference sequence). The CDR3 runs 16 residues. J lost 7 bases, V lost 3 bases, and 11 bases had no gene match. In nucleotides, the CDR3 is TGTGCCAGCAGCCAGGGCGGACAGGCGGATGGTGAAAAACTGTTTTTT. Amino acid sequence: CASSQGGQADGEKLFF.